Listed here are 2 T cell receptor beta chains from one sample, sequenced in a study of cytomegalovirus exposure and HLA in healthy donors. The primer mix had 60 Vbeta and 13 Jbeta primers. The assay was immunoSEQ multiplex PCR, and TCRdb's table has in-frame clones only and misses some. The data hold 130,000 to 150,000 clones, with around 78% observed a single time. Sequencing used PBMCs. Every receptor here comes from a middle-aged man in good health and CMV-seropositive.

V gene TRBV7-9 combines with J gene TRBJ1-1; the match to TRBD1 covers 7 bases. J lost 6 bases, V lost 4 bases, and 11 bases had no gene match. The CDR3 is 15 amino acids. Germline V gives CDR1 SEHNR, CDR2 FQNEAQ (reference sequence). CDR3 DNA sequence: TGTGCCAGCAGCTCAGGGGGGAAAGGGCTGTCTGAAGCTTTCTTT. This translates into CASSSGGKGLSEAFF.

The chain combines TRBV28 with TRBJ2-7, with 10 bases fitting TRBD1. J was trimmed by 1 base and V by 10 bases; bases with no gene match: 10. This CDR3 comprises 15 residues. Germline V gene lookup returns CDR1 MDHEN and CDR2 SYDVKM. CDR3 loop: CATQPPGQGSYEQYF. For the CDR3, the DNA is TGTGCCACCCAACCCCCGGGACAGGGGTCCTACGAGCAGTACTTC.